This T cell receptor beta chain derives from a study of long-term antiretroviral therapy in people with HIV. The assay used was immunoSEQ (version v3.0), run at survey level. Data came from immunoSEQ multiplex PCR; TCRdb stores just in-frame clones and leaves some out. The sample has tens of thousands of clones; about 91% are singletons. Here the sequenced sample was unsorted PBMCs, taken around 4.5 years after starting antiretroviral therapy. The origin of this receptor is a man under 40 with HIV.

The CDR3 DNA follows: TGTGCCAGCTCACCGACTGGGACCCCTTTTGGAACCGGGGAGCTGTTTTTT. This codes for CASSPTGTPFGTGELFF. The V and J genes are TRBV18 and TRBJ2-2; D is perhaps TRBD1 or TRBD2 (5 bases each). Germline loops: CDR1 KGHSH, CDR2 LQKENI. V lost 3 bases and J 5 bases, leaving 19 bases between the germline ends. CDR3 length: 17 residues.